This is a list of T cell receptor beta chains from one sample in a study of neurological immune-mediated disorders. TCRdb itself ran the 5' RACE reads through MiXCR, one entry per CDR3 protein. The sample carries more than 60,000 distinct CDR3 sequences, 3.7% recorded once. The specimen was PBMCs. These receptors originate from a woman aged 45 to 65 with multiple sclerosis. Both conserved end residues are trimmed from each CDR3. Fields, in order: D gene, J gene, V gene, clone size, CDR3 protein. The D gene is left open where the match is weak. Only part of the rows carry a size: once, few, many, or a class if the clone is expanded.

>-|TRBJ2-2|TRBV6-6|many
ASSYGARITGELF
>TRBD2|TRBJ2-1|TRBV27|many
ASSPQAGNYNEQF
>TRBD2|TRBJ2-3|TRBV4-3|many
ASSQGGGFTDTQY
>-|TRBJ1-5|TRBV20-1|few
SASSGNQPQN
>TRBD1|TRBJ1-2|TRBV6-2/TRBV6-3|many
ASSGRAGGNSDGYT
>-|TRBJ1-6|TRBV5-1|many
ASSLGQSNNSPLH
>-|TRBJ2-3|TRBV6-6|many
ASSQDFTDTQY
>-|TRBJ2-7|TRBV20-1|-
SARDNSDEQY
>-|TRBJ2-1|TRBV27|many
ASSFYRSGNEQF
>-|TRBJ1-6|TRBV20-1|many
SARDPETRENNSPLH
>-|TRBJ1-5|TRBV3-2|many
ASSQVSDGNQPQH
>-|TRBJ2-6|TRBV7-8|many
ASSLESEGIASGANVLT
>-|TRBJ2-2|TRBV9|many
ASSVNTGELF
>-|TRBJ2-5|TRBV20-1|many
SARDSQETQY
>-|TRBJ2-1|TRBV6-6|few
ASGSKGEDEQF
>TRBD1|TRBJ1-2|TRBV30|few
AWRRQGNYGYT
>TRBD2|TRBJ2-7|TRBV11-3|many
ASSLGRASREQY
>TRBD2|TRBJ2-2|TRBV9|many
ASSVGGGNTGELF
>-|TRBJ2-1|TRBV7-6|-
ASSPRRDEQF
>TRBD2|TRBJ2-1|TRBV20-1|many
SARAWASGRANEQF
>-|TRBJ2-5|TRBV4-3|-
ASSQDISGQETQY
>-|TRBJ1-6|TRBV20-1|-
SARDGSGGSNSPLN
>-|TRBJ2-7|TRBV24-1|many
ATSDSYTYEQY
>TRBD1|TRBJ2-4|TRBV6-1|many
ASSAGQNQNIQY
>-|TRBJ1-4|TRBV16|few
ASSQSNPTPEKLF
>TRBD2|TRBJ2-2|TRBV7-8|many
ASSSPGLAGRYTGELF